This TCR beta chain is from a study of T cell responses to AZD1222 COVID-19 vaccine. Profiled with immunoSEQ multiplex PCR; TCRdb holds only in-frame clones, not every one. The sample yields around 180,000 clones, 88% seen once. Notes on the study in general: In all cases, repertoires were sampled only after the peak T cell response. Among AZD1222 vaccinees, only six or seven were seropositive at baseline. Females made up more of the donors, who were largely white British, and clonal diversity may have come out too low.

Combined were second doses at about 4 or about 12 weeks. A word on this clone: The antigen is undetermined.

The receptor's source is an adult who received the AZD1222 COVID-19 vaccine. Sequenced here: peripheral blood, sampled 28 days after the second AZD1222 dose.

CDR3 nucleotides: TGTGCCAGCAGTTTGCCCGGGGGACCCTGGGGCTACACCTTC. This codes for CASSLPGGPWGYTF. The V and J genes are TRBV28 and TRBJ1-2; possibly TRBD1 for D (5 bases). The V end was cut by 3 bases, the J end by 8 bases, with 16 bases between. Germline CDR1 and CDR2: MDHEN and SYDVKM. This CDR3 is 14 amino acids long.